Listed here are 24 T cell receptor beta chains from one sample, sequenced in a study of shared clonotypes between healthy human individuals. The table came from immunoSEQ multiplex PCR; TCRdb's copy has only in-frame clones and leaves some out. The repertoire holds about a million clones, with roughly 77% as singletons. The sample taken for sequencing was memory CD4+ T cells from PBMCs. Subset noted: CD45RA-negative fraction. Every receptor here comes from a man aged 18-30 years in good health. Some clones in this sample may be carry-over from other donors' samples.

The chain uses TRBV5-1 and TRBJ2-1; D not certain. V was shortened by 1 base and J by 3 bases, with 17 bases between the two germline ends. Germline CDR1 SGHRS, CDR2 YFSETQ. The CDR3 is 17 residues long. The DNA of the CDR3 is TGCGCCAGCAGCTTGTTAGGGCAGCGTACAAACTACAATGAGCAGTTCTTC. It codes for CASSLLGQRTNYNEQFF.

The rearrangement uses TRBV10-2 and TRBJ2-3; 11 nucleotides match TRBD2. Germline V CDR1 and CDR2: WSHSY, SAAADI. J was trimmed by 3 bases and V by 6 bases; bases with no gene match: 8. The CDR3 has 16 amino acids. CDR3 sequence reads: CASRLAGGPETDTQYF. In DNA form, the CDR3 reads TGCGCCAGCAGGTTAGCGGGAGGGCCTGAAACAGATACGCAGTATTTT.

The CDR3, as DNA: TGTGCCAGCAGCCGCGGGGGGGCGGATCAGCCCCAGCATTTT. Protein product: CASSRGGADQPQHF. This sequence joins TRBV7-9 and TRBJ1-5; possible D gene TRBD1, 6 bases. Germline CDR1 is SEHNR and CDR2 is FQNEAQ (reference sequence). The V and J ends lost 5 bases and 5 bases respectively, with 13 bases between them. This CDR3 region has 14 residues.

This chain connects TRBV4-2 to TRBJ1-5, with D maybe TRBD1 (5 bases). CDR1 and CDR2 (germline): LGHNA, YNFKEQ. The CDR3 covers 15 residues. The ends were cut back, 5 bases at V and 7 bases at J, with 18 bases in the middle. CDR3 nucleotide sequence: TGTGCCAGCAGCGCACATCAAAGGGGTGACCAGCCCCAGCATTTT. The encoded protein is CASSAHQRGDQPQHF.

The V and J genes are TRBV9 and TRBJ1-1; D is uncertain. The germline V gene has CDR1 SGDLS and CDR2 YYNGEE. The CDR3 has 13 amino acids. With 5 bases removed from V and 1 base from J, the gap between germline ends came to 9 bases. CDR3 protein: CASSFSGNTEAFF. In DNA form, the CDR3 reads TGTGCCAGCAGTTTCAGCGGGAACACTGAAGCTTTCTTT.

The chain links TRBV29-1 to TRBJ2-4; tentatively, D is TRBD2 (6 bases). Trimming cost V 5 bases and J 0 bases, with 14 bases left between them. The CDR3 runs to 15 residues. Germline CDR1 is SQVTM and CDR2 is ANQGSEA. In DNA, the CDR3 is TGCAGCGTTTCGGTACCGGGACTAGCCAAAAACATTCAGTACTTC. This gives the protein CSVSVPGLAKNIQYF. The variable domain in full, with the rest retrieved from reference TRBV29-1 and TRBJ2-4, is SAVISQKPSRDICQRGTSLTIQCQVDSQVTMMFWYRQQPGQSLTLIATANQGSEATYESGFVIDKFPISRPNLTFSTLTVSNMSPEDSSIYLCSVSVPGLAKNIQYFGAGTRLSVL.

The V and J genes are TRBV5-1 and TRBJ2-5; perhaps D is TRBD1 or TRBD2 (5 bases each). The V end was cut by 0 bases, the J end by 5 bases, with 11 bases between. The CDR3 sequence is 14 residues long. Germline V gene lookup returns CDR1 SGHRS and CDR2 YFSETQ. CDR3 region: CASSLGGAQETQYF. For the CDR3, the DNA is TGCGCCAGCAGCTTGGGAGGGGCACAGGAGACCCAGTACTTC.

There are a few counts of this clone. The rearrangement uses TRBV10-3 and TRBJ2-7, with 9 bases identical to TRBD1. The CDR3 has 14 residues. Germline-derived CDR1 and CDR2 are ENHRY and SYGVKD. V trimming: 6 bases; J trimming: 2 bases; junction bases outside the gene matches: 5. CDR3 sequence (DNA): TGTGCCATCAGGGGACAGGGTAGGACCTACGAGCAGTACTTC. It specifies CAIRGQGRTYEQYF.

This chain uses TRBV2 with TRBJ2-2, with 7 bases identical to TRBD2. CDR1 and CDR2 (germline): SNHLY, FYNNEI. The CDR3 covers 15 residues. The trim removed 7 bases at V and 4 bases at J, leaving 9 bases unmatched. The CDR3 spells CASTASGSTTGELFF. DNA of the CDR3: TGTGCCAGCACCGCTAGCGGCTCGACCACCGGGGAGCTGTTTTTT.

Of note for this clone: Different DNA sequences within this sample yield the same CDR3. The chain combines TRBV28 with TRBJ2-7; TRBD1 matches 10 bases. Losses at the gene ends were 6 bases for V and 1 base for J; bases not matched to a gene: 6. CDR3 length equals 15 residues. The V gene's germline CDR1 is MDHEN and CDR2 SYDVKM. The CDR3 bases are TGTGCCAGCAGCTCGCCGGGACAGGGGTCCTACGAGCAGTACTTC. This encodes CASSSPGQGSYEQYF.

The rearrangement links TRBV28 to TRBJ2-1; TRBD2 is a possible D gene (5 bases). The V gene's germline CDR1 is MDHEN and CDR2 SYDVKM. The CDR3 extends over 14 amino acids. The V end was cut by 2 bases, the J end by 1 base, with 6 bases between. In DNA form, the CDR3 reads TGTGCCAGCAGTTTACAGCGGTCCTACAATGAGCAGTTCTTC. Its translation is CASSLQRSYNEQFF.

The sample holds one count of this clone. Other DNA variants within this sample encode the same CDR3. The rearrangement joins TRBV30 to TRBJ1-5, with unresolved D. The CDR3 is 14 amino acids. Trimming took 0 bases from V and 2 from J, leaving 8 bases between them. Germline assignment: CDR1 GTSNPN and CDR2 SVGIG (reference sequence). This CDR3 is CAWSVPGGNQPQHF. The CDR3 DNA is TGTGCCTGGAGTGTCCCTGGTGGCAATCAGCCCCAGCATTTT.

The CDR3 reads CASSQDKVNSPLHF. Here the CDR3 DNA reads TGTGCCAGCAGCCAAGATAAGGTGAATTCACCCCTCCACTTT. The V call is TRBV4-2, the J call TRBJ1-6; D is undetermined. This CDR3 is 14 amino acids long. Deletions cut 0 bases from V and 7 bases from J, with 7 bases between. CDR1 and CDR2 (germline): LGHNA, YNFKEQ.

This clone showed up just once. The chain combines TRBV5-1 with TRBJ2-7; D may be TRBD2 (7 bases). V was trimmed by 4 bases and J by 0 bases, leaving 20 bases between them. The length of the CDR3 is 17 residues. Germline V lookup: CDR1 SGHRS, CDR2 YFSETQ. CDR3 protein: CASSIPRGRESSYEQYF. CDR3 nucleotide sequence: TGCGCCAGCAGCATACCTCGGGGGCGGGAGAGCTCCTACGAGCAGTACTTC.

The genes are TRBV28 and TRBJ1-2; 7 bases are shared with TRBD1. The V gene's germline CDR1 is MDHEN and CDR2 SYDVKM. J gave up 3 bases and V 8 bases, and 6 bases lay outside the gene matches. This CDR3 region has 13 residues. The CDR3 DNA reads as TGTGCCAGCGTAGGGGGCGCCGACTATGGCTACACCTTC. It specifies CASVGGADYGYTF.

The rearrangement links TRBV7-8 to TRBJ2-3; D is perhaps TRBD1 (6 bases). The CDR3 length is 17 residues. V was pared by 2 bases and J by 1 base, with 16 bases between. Germline CDR1 is SGHVS and CDR2 is FQNEAQ. The CDR3 DNA reads as TGTGCCAGCAGCTTATTTGGGGGCTCCTATGGCACAGATACGCAGTATTTT. The encoded protein is CASSLFGGSYGTDTQYF.

This clone appeared many times. The chain uses TRBV4-1 and TRBJ1-5; D is possibly TRBD1 (5 bases). Germline-derived CDR1 and CDR2 are MGHRA and YSYEKL. This CDR3 spans 18 amino acids. The V and J ends lost 0 bases and 0 bases respectively, with 15 bases between them. This CDR3 is CASSQDIPGLYSNQPQHF. The DNA for the CDR3 is TGCGCCAGCAGCCAAGATATACCGGGGCTTTATAGCAATCAGCCCCAGCATTTT.

V is TRBV2 and J is TRBJ2-1, with D unclear. Germline V lookup: CDR1 SNHLY, CDR2 FYNNEI. The length of the CDR3 is 15 residues. Trimming took 4 bases from V and 4 from J, leaving 14 bases between them. The CDR3 sequence: CASSGVGNLYNEQFF. CDR3 nucleotides: TGTGCCAGCAGTGGAGTAGGGAATTTATACAATGAGCAGTTCTTC.

The chain joins TRBV28 to TRBJ1-2; 8 bases are a match to TRBD1. The CDR3 contains 15 residues. CDR1 and CDR2 (germline): MDHEN, SYDVKM. The V and J ends lost 4 bases and 6 bases, in that order; junction bases with no gene match: 10. CDR3 DNA sequence: TGTGCCAGCAGTTCCCCGGGACAGGTCGAGGATGGCTACACCTTC. Translation: CASSSPGQVEDGYTF.

The chain employs TRBV5-4 and TRBJ1-2, with 9 positions matching TRBD1. The CDR3 length is 14 residues. Trimming at V came to 2 bases and at J to 6 bases, leaving 5 bases not matched to a gene. Germline CDR1 and CDR2: SGHNT and YYREEE (reference sequence). The CDR3 loop is CASSLTRDRDGYTF. The DNA of the CDR3 is TGTGCCAGCAGCTTAACCCGGGACAGGGATGGCTACACCTTC.

Remarks on this clone: A much more abundant neighbour one base away suggests this may be a read error. The rearrangement links TRBV11-3 to TRBJ1-1; no clear D gene. Trimming took 2 bases from V and 1 from J, leaving 5 bases between them. CDR3 length: 13 residues. The V gene's germline CDR1 is SGHNT and CDR2 YENEEA. CDR3 region: CASSLQANTEAFF. DNA for the CDR3: TGTGCCAGCAGCTTACAGGCGAACACTGAAGCTTTCTTT.

In this sample, this clone turned up a few times. J is TRBJ1-5 and V is TRBV30; D is unresolved. CDR1 GTSNPN and CDR2 SVGIG come from the germline V gene (reference sequence). The V end was cut by 2 bases, the J end by 3 bases, with 14 bases between. The CDR3 runs 15 residues. CDR3 loop: CAWSLGYPINQPQHF. The CDR3, as DNA: TGTGCCTGGAGTCTGGGGTACCCCATCAATCAGCCCCAGCATTTT. The whole variable domain, filled in from reference TRBV30 and TRBJ1-5, reads SQTIHQWPATLVQPVGSPLSLECTVEGTSNPNLYWYRQAAGRGLQLLFYSVGIGQISSEVPQNLSASRPQDRQFILSSKKLLLSDSGFYLCAWSLGYPINQPQHFGDGTRLSIL.

J is TRBJ1-1 and V is TRBV10-3, with 10 bases identical to TRBD1. J was trimmed by 5 bases and V by 4 bases; bases with no gene match: 10. CDR1 is ENHRY, CDR2 SYGVKD, per germline. The CDR3 is made up of 16 amino acids. For the CDR3, the DNA is TGTGCCATCAGTGGACAGGGGGCGTCGGTTTCAACTGAAGCTTTCTTT. Translated: CAISGQGASVSTEAFF.

For this clone: This likely reflects a read error, since a far larger clone is one base away. This CDR3 is missing its conserved last phenylalanine or tryptophan, likely due to a read error. The chain links TRBV7-9 to TRBJ1-2; TRBD1 agrees at 7 bases. The V gene end was trimmed by 5 bases and the J gene end by 9 bases; junction bases not matched to a gene: 6. The CDR3 has 12 residues. Germline V gene data show CDR1 as SEHNR and CDR2 as FQNEAQ (reference sequence). CDR3 sequence: CASSVGQASYTY. The DNA of the CDR3 is TGTGCCAGCAGCGTCGGACAGGCTAGCTACACCTAC.